This entry lists 4 T cell receptor beta chains sequenced from one sample in a study of neurological immune-mediated disorders. Each CDR3 protein gets one entry after TCRdb re-called the 5' RACE reads with MiXCR. The repertoire holds 60,000 to 85,000 distinct CDR3 sequences, with around 5% as singletons. Material for sequencing was PBMCs. The origin of the receptors is an older woman with multiple sclerosis.

This clonotype appeared many times. The gene calls are TRBV5-1 and TRBJ2-6; D gene uncertain. Trimming took off 0 bases at V and 5 bases at J, with 0 bases between the two ends. The CDR3 length is 12 residues. Germline loops: CDR1 SGHRS, CDR2 YFSETQ. The CDR3 sequence is CASSLGANVLTF. The CDR3 region has the DNA TGCGCCAGCAGCTTGGGGGCCAACGTCCTGACTTTC.

This clonotype was found many times. The rearrangement uses TRBV25-1 and TRBJ1-2; 8 positions agree with TRBD1. Germline V gene sequence: CDR1 MGHDK, CDR2 SYGVNS. The CDR3 has 14 residues. With V trimmed by 2 bases and J by 7 bases, 6 bases remained unmatched. This CDR3 reads CASSEPQGAGGYTF. CDR3 DNA sequence: TGTGCCAGCAGTGAACCCCAGGGGGCTGGTGGCTACACCTTC.

The gene calls are TRBV7-9 and TRBJ1-2; D ambiguous. V lost 0 bases and J 0 bases, leaving 11 bases between the germline ends. This CDR3 contains 16 residues. CDR1 is SEHNR and CDR2 is FQNEAQ in the germline V gene (reference sequence). CDR3 sequence: CASSLAASVANYGYTF. CDR3 coding DNA: TGTGCCAGCAGCTTAGCCGCGTCTGTAGCTAACTATGGCTACACCTTC.

This clonotype was detected many times. The chain carries TRBV29-1 and TRBJ2-7; maybe TRBD1 (6 bases). The CDR3 sequence is 15 residues long. V lost 5 bases to trimming and J lost 3 bases, with 20 bases between them. Germline V gene data show CDR1 as SQVTM and CDR2 as ANQGSEA. This CDR3 is CSVIFLDSSLYEQYF. DNA of the CDR3: TGCAGCGTTATTTTCCTGGACAGCTCTCTCTACGAGCAGTACTTC.